The 21 T cell receptor beta chains listed next were all sequenced from one sample in a study of T cells in Graves' hyperthyroidism and ophthalmopathy. It was RNA transcripts that yielded the amplified TCR beta CDR3 regions. The TCR CDR3 first-round RT-PCR relied on the HTBI primer set. From the multiplex PCR reads, TCRdb called clonotypes with MiXCR, one entry per CDR3 protein. The table records hundreds of thousands of distinct CDR3 sequences, under 25% of them present only once. The sequencing sample was made of blood. These receptors were taken from a man aged 25-40 years with Graves' ophthalmopathy.

The sample holds many counts of this clonotype. The J gene is TRBJ2-1, the V gene TRBV6-1; 11 nucleotides agree with TRBD2. This CDR3 contains 15 residues. V gave up 5 bases and J gave up 5 bases; unmatched junction bases: 5. The V gene's germline CDR1 is MNHNS and CDR2 SASEGT. This chain's CDR3 is CASSPWTSGHNEQFF. The CDR3 bases are TGTGCCAGCAGTCCCTGGACTAGCGGGCACAATGAGCAGTTCTTC.

V gene TRBV6-2 or TRBV6-3 combines with J gene TRBJ1-5, with a possible D match to TRBD1 (5 bases). Per germline, CDR1 MNHEY and CDR2 SVGEGT. Trimming left V 8 bases short and J 4 bases short, with 15 bases between. The CDR3 contains 14 residues. The CDR3 DNA follows: TGTGCCAGCGCTATATGGCAGGGAAATCAGCCCCAGCATTTT. This codes for CASAIWQGNQPQHF.

V usage is TRBV7-2 and J usage is TRBJ2-3, with a tentative D call TRBD2 (6 bases). Trimming left V 1 base short and J 3 bases short, with 20 bases between. CDR3 length equals 18 residues. Looked up from germline, CDR1 is SGHTA and CDR2 is FQGNSA. CDR3 sequence (DNA): TGTGCCAGCAGCTTAGTCGGTAACTCGGGAGTGTATACAGATACGCAGTATTTT. It specifies CASSLVGNSGVYTDTQYF.

The rearrangement links TRBV7-8 to TRBJ1-6; 8 bases are a match to TRBD1. Germline CDR1 and CDR2: SGHVS and FQNEAQ. Losses at the gene ends were 4 bases for V and 4 bases for J; bases not matched to a gene: 3. The CDR3 covers 15 residues. CDR3: CASSSQGGYNSPLHF. The CDR3, as DNA: TGTGCCAGCAGCTCACAGGGGGGTTATAATTCACCCCTCCACTTT.

This clonotype was observed a single time. The V and J genes are TRBV6-1 and TRBJ2-3; D gene uncertain. V lost 5 bases to trimming and J lost 4 bases, with 19 bases between them. The CDR3 has 16 residues. Germline loops: CDR1 MNHNS, CDR2 SASEGT. The CDR3 bases are TGTGCCAGCAGTCCCTACACGCAATTCCCGTCAGATACGCAGTATTTT. It is translated as CASSPYTQFPSDTQYF.

The chain recombines TRBV18 with TRBJ2-7; D is possibly TRBD1 (6 bases). The CDR3 totals 16 residues. Germline lookup yields CDR1 KGHSH and CDR2 LQKENI. V lost 3 bases, J lost 5 bases, and 20 bases lay in between. CDR3 DNA sequence: TGTGCCAGCTCACCCGCCACCGGGACAATTATCAACGAGCAGTACTTC. It specifies CASSPATGTIINEQYF.

This sequence joins TRBV20-1 and TRBJ2-3, with D perhaps matching TRBD1 (6 bases). The ends were cut back, 3 bases at V and 0 bases at J, with 16 bases in the middle. The germline CDR1 and CDR2 sequences are DFQATT and SNEGSKA (reference sequence). This CDR3 contains 16 residues. This CDR3 is CSASLQNQGSTDTQYF. CDR3 DNA sequence: TGCAGTGCTAGCCTACAGAACCAGGGGAGCACAGATACGCAGTATTTT.

This clonotype occurred many times. V usage is TRBV11-2 and J usage is TRBJ2-3; a possible D gene is TRBD2 (6 bases). CDR1 SGHAT and CDR2 FQNNGV come from the germline V gene. The V and J ends lost 5 bases and 7 bases respectively, with 22 bases between them. The CDR3 runs to 16 residues. The chain's CDR3 is CASSVLAAVKSNTQYF. The CDR3 bases are TGTGCCAGCAGCGTCTTAGCGGCCGTTAAGAGCAATACGCAGTATTTT.

The gene calls are TRBV2 and TRBJ2-1; 13 positions match TRBD2. There are 18 residues in the CDR3. V lost 5 bases and J lost 4; bases outside the gene matches: 11. Per germline, CDR1 SNHLY and CDR2 FYNNEI. The CDR3 sequence is CASSFSAQLAGGYNEQFF. In nucleotides, the CDR3 is TGTGCCAGCAGTTTCTCCGCCCAACTAGCGGGAGGGTACAATGAGCAGTTCTTC. Together with reference TRBV2 and TRBJ2-1, the CDR3 gives the full variable domain: EPEVTQTPSHQVTQMGQEVILRCVPISNHLYFYWYRQILGQKVEFLVSFYNNEISEKSEIFDDQFSVERPDGSNFTLKIRSTKLEDSAMYFCASSFSAQLAGGYNEQFFGPGTRLTVL.

This clonotype was counted only a few times. The gene calls are TRBV11-3 and TRBJ2-2; D unclear. The V and J ends lost 5 bases and 6 bases respectively, with 13 bases between them. Germline CDR1 and CDR2: SGHNT and YENEEA. The CDR3 runs 14 residues. For the CDR3, the DNA is TGTGCCAGCAGCCCGGGCCCCGGTGCCGGGGAGCTGTTTTTT. Its translation is CASSPGPGAGELFF.

Written as DNA, the CDR3 is TGTGCCAGCAGTGAATATAGTAGGGGTGGGAGCGGCTACGAGCAGTACTTC. Residues: CASSEYSRGGSGYEQYF. The chain recombines TRBV25-1 with TRBJ2-7; D may be TRBD1 or TRBD2 (5 bases each). V gave up 0 bases and J gave up 3 bases, with 18 bases separating them. The CDR3 sequence is 17 residues long. Germline V gene data show CDR1 as MGHDK and CDR2 as SYGVNS.

There are a few counts of this clonotype. The rearrangement joins TRBV20-1 to TRBJ2-7; 7 bases are a match to TRBD2. CDR1 is DFQATT, CDR2 SNEGSKA, per germline (reference sequence). Germline trimming cut 1 base from V and 2 bases from J; bases unmatched to any gene: 2. This CDR3 has 13 amino acids. The CDR3, as DNA: TGCAGTGCTAGAGCCGGGACTACCTACGAGCAGTACTTC. It yields the protein CSARAGTTYEQYF.

The V gene is TRBV9, the J gene TRBJ2-1, with 7 bases that match TRBD2. V shed 2 bases, J shed 6 bases, and the junction held 5 bases outside the gene matches. This CDR3 has 14 residues. Looked up from germline, CDR1 is SGDLS and CDR2 is YYNGEE. The CDR3 region is CASSVGGVPNEQFF. In nucleotides, the CDR3 is TGTGCCAGCAGCGTTGGGGGGGTTCCCAATGAGCAGTTCTTC.

This clonotype occurred a few times. The J gene is TRBJ2-5, the V gene TRBV6-7, with D possibly matching TRBD1 (7 bases). Being an ORF, TRBV6-7 has a function that is uncertain. The CDR3 runs 15 residues. V was shortened by 2 bases and J by 7 bases, with 17 bases between the two germline ends. The CDR3 here is CASSYRERQGGTQYF. The CDR3 coding sequence is TGTGCCAGCAGTTACAGGGAACGACAGGGAGGGACCCAGTACTTC.

The chain combines TRBV6-1 with TRBJ1-1; 7 nucleotides match TRBD1. CDR3 length: 15 amino acids. CDR1 MNHNS and CDR2 SASEGT come from the germline V gene. Trimming at V came to 4 bases and at J to 0 bases, leaving 5 bases not matched to a gene. The CDR3 loop is CASSGNRGVNTEAFF. The DNA of the CDR3 is TGTGCCAGCAGTGGCAACAGGGGAGTGAACACTGAAGCTTTCTTT.

In its sample, this clonotype was seen a few times. The CDR3 bases are TGTGCCAGCAGCTTGGCCAGCGGGGGGCGCACAGATACGCAGTATTTT. Translation: CASSLASGGRTDTQYF. The genes are TRBV5-5 and TRBJ2-3; 9 bases fit TRBD2. The CDR3 sequence is 16 residues long. V was pared by 0 bases and J by 1 base, with 3 bases of the junction left unmatched. CDR1 SGHKS and CDR2 YYEKEE come from the germline V gene (reference sequence).

In its sample, this clonotype was seen a few times. The chain has TRBV11-3 and TRBJ2-1; 7 nucleotides align to TRBD2. With V trimmed by 0 bases and J by 2 bases, 4 bases remained unmatched. Germline CDR1 and CDR2: SGHNT and YENEEA. The CDR3 is made up of 16 amino acids. In DNA, the CDR3 is TGTGCCAGCAGCTTAGACGTGGGAGGGACCTACAATGAGCAGTTCTTC. As protein: CASSLDVGGTYNEQFF.

This CDR3 is CASSQVPEADTQYF. The DNA for the CDR3 is TGTGCCAGCAGCCAAGTTCCGGAGGCAGATACGCAGTATTTT. The chain recombines TRBV3-1 with TRBJ2-3; D is possibly TRBD2 (5 bases). The germline CDR1 and CDR2 sequences are LGHDT and YNNKEL (reference sequence). This CDR3 comprises 14 residues. Between the trimmed V and J ends, which lost 1 base and 4 bases, there was a span of 9 bases.

The rearrangement joins TRBV7-3 to TRBJ2-1; D not resolved. V lost 2 bases to trimming and J lost 9 bases, with 11 bases between them. There are 13 residues in the CDR3. The germline V gene has CDR1 SGHTA and CDR2 FQGTGA. CDR3 protein: CASSLGFRSEQFF. In DNA form, the CDR3 reads TGTGCCAGCAGCTTAGGCTTTAGAAGTGAGCAGTTCTTC.

This clonotype was seen ten or more times. The J gene is TRBJ1-1, the V gene TRBV30; D uncertain. Trimming took 3 bases from V and 1 from J, leaving 9 bases between them. The germline gives CDR1 GTSNPN, CDR2 SVGIG (reference sequence). The CDR3 contains 13 residues. This chain's CDR3 is CAWRVGSNTEAFF. CDR3 coding DNA: TGTGCCTGGAGGGTGGGCTCGAACACTGAAGCTTTCTTT.

In nucleotides, the CDR3 is TGTGCCAGCAGTTTAGGTGGAAGCGGCTATGGCTACACCTTC. It specifies CASSLGGSGYGYTF. The chain uses TRBV28 and TRBJ1-2, with D uncertain. The CDR3 spans 14 residues. With 2 bases removed from V and 4 bases from J, the gap between germline ends came to 11 bases. Germline V gives CDR1 MDHEN, CDR2 SYDVKM.